This entry features one T cell receptor beta chain sequence. This clonotype showed up many times. This clone's antigen is unknown. Nothing much larger sits one base from this clone, and base qualities are not available. The source of the sample is a study of human T cells and chemical hapten exposure (dated by TCRdb to 2020 to 2023). Regarding the research as a whole: For sensitization, 2% DPC in acetone was applied to a 2 cm by 2 cm area of upper inner arm skin. Throughout the study period of roughly 24 weeks, patients also received therapeutic DPC doses to the scalp every week. Patch testing was done on the upper back using Finn chambers containing 0.01% DPC, and results were scored after 6 days according to International Contact Dermatitis Research Group standards. Most of the patients in the cohort were female, and the cohort covered alopecia areata with under or over 50% scalp involvement, alopecia totalis and alopecia universalis. Libraries were pooled for sequencing, and variation in per-sample TCR yields was attributed mainly to small differences in library volumes within the pool. The study tracked peripheral blood TCR repertoire changes in vivo during primary and secondary sensitization to the hapten diphenylcyclopropenone (DPC) in alopecia patients. Blood samples were taken from patients before sensitization (week 0) and at 2, 6 and about 24 weeks after DPC sensitization. Blood for TCR sequencing was provided by twenty-nine alopecia patients at one to four time points (pre-sensitization, 2, 6 and 24 weeks).

Beyond this particular receptor, the publication reports: Patch test score correlated positively with the number of PT1 expanded TCRs, reaching significance at thresholds 8, 16 and 32 but not at 4. After repeated subsampling, changes were observed in the strength of the expansion versus patch-test correlation and in the threshold at which the correlation became significant. Expanded TCRs formed significantly more large CDR3 similarity clusters than pre-sensitization or healthy control sets, consistent with antigen-driven responses. Because every patient had alopecia, a presumed autoimmune disease, the patients' immune response might differ from that of healthy individuals. DPC sensitization did not change how many TCRs were above 1 in 1000 frequency, and no evidence was found of alterations in global repertoire structure.

Receptor libraries were prepared by RACE. The listed sequencing device is NextSeq 500. During library preparation, unique molecular identifiers were attached to individual cDNA molecules so that TCRs could be counted in a quantitative, reproducible way. Each blood RNA sample was used to sequence both TCR alpha and TCR beta chains. Per the authors' processing: A median of about 100,000 TCRs per sample was observed, with a range of 23,224 to 690,600. The Decombinator software suite was used to annotate the V, J and CDR3 of the TCR reads. To make PS versus PT1 abundance plots, every sample was subsampled to the same number of TCRs (28,000). Expanded TCRs were defined as absent before sensitization and observed at least eight times at the 2-week time point. Starting from the raw public reads, TCRdb applied fastp trimming at Q25, assembled clones with MiXCR and retained in-frame beta chains. When rows share a CDR3 protein, they turn into one entry using the most common DNA and genes. The V and J calls and clone size come from TCRdb's table, not from the authors' own analysis. This sample is represented by under 400,000 distinct CDR3 sequences; 4.5% to 6% of them were singletons. 2.5% to 3% of the sample lies in the top ten.

Read against the paper, the sample's time point label means: pre-sensitization, week 0. Sample treatment or condition, as interpreted from the label and publication: therapeutic diphenylcyclopropenone sensitization with weekly scalp DPC. Blood at each patch-test visit was drawn before the patch test was applied. Eligible patients were aged 18 to 70, diagnosed with alopecia, deemed suitable for DPC therapy, and excluded if pregnant. Unfractionated whole blood was collected in Tempus Blood RNA tubes, and total RNA was extracted from that blood. The TCR was taken from a woman in her forties or fifties with alopecia areata. Some clones in this sample may be carry-over from other donors' samples. The input for sequencing was whole blood, taken in connection with sensitization to the hapten diphenylcyclopropenone (DPC).

The bases read TGTGCCAGCAGCCTGGGCAGGGGCCGGGGCACCGGGGAGCTGTTTTTT. Protein translation: CASSLGRGRGTGELFF. Recombination joined TRBV14 with TRBJ2-2; the D gene is perhaps TRBD1, on 6 matching bases. The CDR3 starts with the cysteine, ends with the phenylalanine, and has 16 residues. Kept here is only the CDR3 DNA, which spans 48 bases and is read in frame from base 1. CDR1 SGHDN and CDR2 FVKESK were looked up in the germline V gene. Trimming removed 4 bases from V and 4 bases from J, leaving 16 bases between the germline ends.